This TCR beta chain was found in a study of blood T cells in healthy people across ages. This clonotype has more than one count but fewer than ten. Its antigen is currently unknown. Next came a second PCR, run for about 6 to 12 cycles, which used a sample-barcoded 5' primer along with a J-beta primer mix. Each cDNA molecule was tagged by a template-switch adaptor with 12 random nucleotides. Researchers report that each sample yielded at least 3 million CDR3-containing paired-end reads. Via MiXCR, TCRdb re-called the 5' RACE reads, giving one row per CDR3 protein. Seen here are more than 900,000 distinct CDR3 sequences, under 35% observed once, and the top ten hold about a tenth. The CDR3 consists of 15 residues. V shed 4 bases and J 3 bases; nucleotides not matched to a gene: 10. Per the germline V gene, CDR1 is SGHRS and CDR2 is YFSETQ. Study-wide results and caveats: Expanded clonotype shifts may have been confounded, as the donors had an unknown CMV status.

These data were also filed under a second study, of T cells of mothers and their children. As that study records: In this cohort, donors were three healthy Caucasian mothers plus their six children.

The sequence was obtained from a woman between 40 and 55 years old in good health. J is TRBJ2-7 and V is TRBV5-1; 7 bases align to TRBD1. The sequenced sample was blood. This chain's CDR3 is CASSKAGTAGYEQYF. The DNA for the CDR3 is TGCGCCAGCAGCAAAGCCGGGACAGCTGGCTACGAGCAGTACTTC.